What follows describes a single T cell receptor (beta chain). The sample comes from a study of blood T cell repertoires in COVID-19. For the study at large: Samples of COVID-19 (acute and convalescent) were obtained from the United States, Italy and Spain. The analysed material was cDNA or gDNA that came from T cells, B-cell-depleted T cells, or PBMCs.

The V gene's germline CDR1 is SGHTS and CDR2 YDEGEE. Trimming cost V 4 bases and J 9 bases; bases outside gene matches: 10. The CDR3 totals 15 residues. Per the original methods: Using reference gene primer amplification, nucleated cell counts were estimated. The data were produced by immunoSEQ multiplex PCR, yet TCRdb's version contains in-frame clones alone and is incomplete. V and J calls and clone size are those listed in that table; D and trimming were worked out from the DNA. The top ten clones hold 2% to 2.5% of a sample with approximately 200,000 clones, about 80% of them seen once. This clonotype originated in a woman aged 55-70 years with acute or convalescent COVID-19. The V gene is TRBV5-8, the J gene TRBJ1-6; 7 nucleotides align to TRBD1. Sequenced input: peripheral blood. CDR3 bases: TGTGCCAGCAGCCGCCCCGGACAGGTTTTTTCACCCCTCCACTTT. Protein sequence: CASSRPGQVFSPLHF.